The 2 T cell receptor beta chains below were found in one sample sequenced in a study of blood T cell repertoires in COVID-19. TCRdb keeps only in-frame clones here, not all; method: immunoSEQ multiplex PCR. The sample lists about 180,000 clones; more than 85% were seen once. The material sequenced was PBMCs or T cells enriched from blood (not recorded which). These receptors originate from a human donor with acute COVID-19. The donor label of this sample is uncertain.

The chain employs TRBV6-5 and TRBJ1-6; no firm D call. Germline values: CDR1 MNHEY, CDR2 SVGAGI. This CDR3 spans 15 amino acids. Trimming pared 7 bases from V and 5 bases from J, leaving 15 bases between. The DNA for the CDR3 is TGTGCCAGCACGGAGGGATCCTCTAATAATTCACCCCTCCACTTT. This translates into CASTEGSSNNSPLHF.

J is TRBJ2-7 and V is TRBV5-1; D unresolved. Germline values: CDR1 SGHRS, CDR2 YFSETQ. The V end lost 7 bases, the J end lost 0 bases, and 5 bases lay between the germline ends. The CDR3 has 11 amino acids. The CDR3, as DNA: TGCGCCAGCGCGAGCTCCTACGAGCAGTACTTC. Translated: CASASSYEQYF.